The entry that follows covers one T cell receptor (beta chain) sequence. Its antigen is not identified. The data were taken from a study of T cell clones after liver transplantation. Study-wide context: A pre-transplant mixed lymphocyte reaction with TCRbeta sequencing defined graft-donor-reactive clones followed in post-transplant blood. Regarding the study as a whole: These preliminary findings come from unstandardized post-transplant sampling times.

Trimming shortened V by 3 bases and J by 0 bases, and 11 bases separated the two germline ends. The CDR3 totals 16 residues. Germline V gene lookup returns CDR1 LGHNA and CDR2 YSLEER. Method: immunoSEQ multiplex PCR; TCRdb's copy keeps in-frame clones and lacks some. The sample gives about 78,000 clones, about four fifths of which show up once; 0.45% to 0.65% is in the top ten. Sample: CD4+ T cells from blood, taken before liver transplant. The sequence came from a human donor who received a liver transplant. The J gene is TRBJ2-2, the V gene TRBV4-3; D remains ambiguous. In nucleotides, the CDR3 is TGCGCCAGCAGCCAGCCCTATCCTGCGAACACCGGGGAGCTGTTTTTT. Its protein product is CASSQPYPANTGELFF.